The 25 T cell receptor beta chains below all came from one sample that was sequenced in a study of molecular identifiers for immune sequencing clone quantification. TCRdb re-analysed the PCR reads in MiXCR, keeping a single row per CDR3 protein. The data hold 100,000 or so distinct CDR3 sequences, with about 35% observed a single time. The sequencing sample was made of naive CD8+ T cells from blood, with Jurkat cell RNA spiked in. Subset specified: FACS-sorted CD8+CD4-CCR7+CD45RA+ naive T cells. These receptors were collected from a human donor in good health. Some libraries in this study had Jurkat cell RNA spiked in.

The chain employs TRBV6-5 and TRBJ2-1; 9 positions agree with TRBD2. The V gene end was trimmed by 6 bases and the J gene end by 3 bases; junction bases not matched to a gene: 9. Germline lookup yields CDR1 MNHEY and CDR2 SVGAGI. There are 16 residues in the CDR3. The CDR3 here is CASRDVAGEFYNEQFF. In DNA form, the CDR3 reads TGTGCCAGCAGGGACGTAGCGGGAGAGTTCTACAATGAGCAGTTCTTC.

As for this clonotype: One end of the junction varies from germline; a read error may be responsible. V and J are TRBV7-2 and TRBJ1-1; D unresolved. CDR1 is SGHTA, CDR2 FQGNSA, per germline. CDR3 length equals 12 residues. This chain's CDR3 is CASSPGSFEASF. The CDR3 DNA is TGTGCCAGCAGCCCCGGGAGCTTTGAAGCTTCCTTT. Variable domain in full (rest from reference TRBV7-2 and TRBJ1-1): GAGVSQSPSNKVTEKGKDVELRCDPISGHTALYWYRQSLGQGLEFLIYFQGNSAPDKSGLPSDRFSAERTGGSVSTLTIQRTQQEDSAVYLCASSPGSFEASFGQGTRLTVV.

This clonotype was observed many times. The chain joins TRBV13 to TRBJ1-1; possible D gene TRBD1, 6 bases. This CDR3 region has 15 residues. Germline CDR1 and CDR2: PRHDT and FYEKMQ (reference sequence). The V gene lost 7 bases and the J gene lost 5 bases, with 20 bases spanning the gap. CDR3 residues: CASTMGGYKRTEAFF. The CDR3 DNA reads TGTGCCAGCACCATGGGGGGCTATAAGAGGACTGAAGCTTTCTTT.

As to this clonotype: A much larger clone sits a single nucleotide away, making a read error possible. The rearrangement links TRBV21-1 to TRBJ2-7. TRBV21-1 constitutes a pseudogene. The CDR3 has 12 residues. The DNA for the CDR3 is TGTGCCAGAAGTAACTTATCCAACGAGCAGTACTTC. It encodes CARSNLSNEQYF.

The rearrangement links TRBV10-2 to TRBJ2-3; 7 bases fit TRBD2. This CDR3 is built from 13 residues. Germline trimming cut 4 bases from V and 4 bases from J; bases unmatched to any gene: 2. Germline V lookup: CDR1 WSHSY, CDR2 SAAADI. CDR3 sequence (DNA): TGCGCCAGCAGTGTGCGGGAGTCAGATACGCAGTATTTT. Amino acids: CASSVRESDTQYF.

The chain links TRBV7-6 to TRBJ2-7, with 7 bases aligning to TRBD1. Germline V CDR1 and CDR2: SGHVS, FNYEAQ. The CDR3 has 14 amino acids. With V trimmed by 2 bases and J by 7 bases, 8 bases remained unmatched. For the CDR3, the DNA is TGTGCCAGCAGCTTATCAGGGGGATCAGGGGAGCAGTACTTC. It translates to CASSLSGGSGEQYF.

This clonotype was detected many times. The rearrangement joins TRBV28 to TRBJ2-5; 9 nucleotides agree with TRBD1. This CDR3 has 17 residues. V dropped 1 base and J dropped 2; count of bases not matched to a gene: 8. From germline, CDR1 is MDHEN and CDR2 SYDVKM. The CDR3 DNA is TGTGCCAGCAGTTTATACAGGGGGCTACCCTTTCAAGAGACCCAGTACTTC. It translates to CASSLYRGLPFQETQYF.

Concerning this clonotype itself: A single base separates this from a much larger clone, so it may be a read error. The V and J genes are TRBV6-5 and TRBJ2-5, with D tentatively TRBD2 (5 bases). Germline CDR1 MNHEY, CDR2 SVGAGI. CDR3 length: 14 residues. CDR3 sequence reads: CTSSYMGVGETQYF. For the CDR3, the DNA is TGTACCAGCAGTTACATGGGAGTAGGAGAGACCCAGTACTTC.

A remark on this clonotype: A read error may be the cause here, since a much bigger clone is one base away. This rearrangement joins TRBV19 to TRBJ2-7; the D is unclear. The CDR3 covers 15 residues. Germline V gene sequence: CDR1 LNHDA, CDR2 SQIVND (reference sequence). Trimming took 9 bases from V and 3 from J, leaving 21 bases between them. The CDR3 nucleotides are TGTGCCAGCACCGACTTCGCCGACGGCCTCTACGAGCAGTACTTC. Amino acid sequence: CASTDFADGLYEQYF.

The CDR3 is CASSIFGRGDIQYF. The CDR3 nucleotides read TGTGCCAGTAGTATCTTTGGCAGGGGGGACATTCAGTACTTC. V is TRBV19 and J is TRBJ2-4; a weak D match, TRBD1 (7 bases). The germline gives CDR1 LNHDA, CDR2 SQIVND (reference sequence). The CDR3 spans 14 residues. The V gene lost 3 bases and the J gene lost 8 bases, with 14 bases spanning the gap.

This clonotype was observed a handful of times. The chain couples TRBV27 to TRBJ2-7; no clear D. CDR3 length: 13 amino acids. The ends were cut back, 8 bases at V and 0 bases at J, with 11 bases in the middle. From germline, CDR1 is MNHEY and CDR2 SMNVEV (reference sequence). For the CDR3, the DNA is TGTGCCAGCGGCCAGATTAGCTCCTACGAGCAGTACTTC. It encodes CASGQISSYEQYF.

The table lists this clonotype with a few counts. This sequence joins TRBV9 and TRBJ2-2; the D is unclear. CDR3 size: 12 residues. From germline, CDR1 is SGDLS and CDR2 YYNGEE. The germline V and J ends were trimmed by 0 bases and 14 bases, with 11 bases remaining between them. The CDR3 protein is CASSVGGRRLFF. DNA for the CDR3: TGTGCCAGCAGCGTAGGAGGCCGAAGACTGTTTTTT.

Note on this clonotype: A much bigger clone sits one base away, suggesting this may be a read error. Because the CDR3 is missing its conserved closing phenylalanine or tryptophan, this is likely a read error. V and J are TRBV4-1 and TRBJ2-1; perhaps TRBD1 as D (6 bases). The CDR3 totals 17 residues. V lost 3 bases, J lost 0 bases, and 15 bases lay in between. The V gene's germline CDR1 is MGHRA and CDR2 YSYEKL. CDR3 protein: CASSQRTVTSSYNEQFI. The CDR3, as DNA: TGCGCCAGCAGCCAGAGGACAGTTACTAGCTCCTACAATGAGCAGTTCATC.

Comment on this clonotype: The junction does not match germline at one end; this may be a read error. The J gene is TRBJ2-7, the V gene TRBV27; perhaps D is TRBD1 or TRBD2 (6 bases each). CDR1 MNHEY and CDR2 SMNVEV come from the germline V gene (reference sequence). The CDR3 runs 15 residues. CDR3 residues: CAGSLSRGAAYEQYF. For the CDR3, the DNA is TGTGCCGGCAGTTTATCGAGGGGGGCGGCCTACGAGCAGTACTTC.

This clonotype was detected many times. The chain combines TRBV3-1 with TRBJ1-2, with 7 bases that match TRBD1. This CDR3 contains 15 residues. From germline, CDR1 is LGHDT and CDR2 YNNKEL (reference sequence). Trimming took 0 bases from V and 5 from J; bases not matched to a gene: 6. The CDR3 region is CASSQEGTDVYGYTF. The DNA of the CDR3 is TGTGCCAGCAGCCAAGAAGGGACAGACGTTTATGGCTACACCTTC.

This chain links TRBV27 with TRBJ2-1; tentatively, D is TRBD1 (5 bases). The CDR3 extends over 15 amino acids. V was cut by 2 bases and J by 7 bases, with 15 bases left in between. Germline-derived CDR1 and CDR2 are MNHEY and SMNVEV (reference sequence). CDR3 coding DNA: TGTGCCAGCAGTTTAGGCAGGGTCCGCACGAATGAGCAGTTCTTC. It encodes CASSLGRVRTNEQFF.

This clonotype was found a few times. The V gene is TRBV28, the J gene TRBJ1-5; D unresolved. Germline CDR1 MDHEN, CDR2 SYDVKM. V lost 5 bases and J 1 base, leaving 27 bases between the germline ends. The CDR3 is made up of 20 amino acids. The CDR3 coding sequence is TGTGCCAGCAGTATTATGCGGCCGGGGAAGGAGAAGGAGAGCAATCAGCCCCAGCATTTT. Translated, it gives CASSIMRPGKEKESNQPQHF.

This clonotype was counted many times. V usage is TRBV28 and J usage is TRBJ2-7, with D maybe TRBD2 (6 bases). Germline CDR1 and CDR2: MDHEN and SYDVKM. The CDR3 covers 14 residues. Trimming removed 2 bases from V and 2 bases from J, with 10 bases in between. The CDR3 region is CASSLRGAPYEQYF. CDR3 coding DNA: TGTGCCAGCAGTTTACGCGGGGCGCCCTACGAGCAGTACTTC. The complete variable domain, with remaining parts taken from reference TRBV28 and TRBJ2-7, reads DVKVTQSSRYLVKRTGEKVFLECVQDMDHENMFWYRQDPGLGLRLIYFSYDVKMKEKGDIPEGYSVSREKKERFSLILESASTNQTSMYLCASSLRGAPYEQYFGPGTRLTVT.

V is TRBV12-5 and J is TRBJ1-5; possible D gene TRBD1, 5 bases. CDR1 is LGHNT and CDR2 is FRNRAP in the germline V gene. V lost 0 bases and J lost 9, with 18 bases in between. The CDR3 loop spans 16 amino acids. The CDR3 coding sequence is TGTGCTAGTGGTTTGGTAGGAATGGGGGGTATGGTGCCCCAGCATTTT. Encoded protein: CASGLVGMGGMVPQHF.

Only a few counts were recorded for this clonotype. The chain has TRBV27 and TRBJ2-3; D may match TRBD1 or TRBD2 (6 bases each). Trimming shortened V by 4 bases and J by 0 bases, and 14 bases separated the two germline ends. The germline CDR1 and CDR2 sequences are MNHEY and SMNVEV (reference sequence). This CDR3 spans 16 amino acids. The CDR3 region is CASSSEGGSSTDTQYF. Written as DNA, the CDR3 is TGTGCCAGCAGTTCGGAGGGGGGATCTAGCACAGATACGCAGTATTTT.

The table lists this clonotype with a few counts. CDR3 sequence: CASSYELAGSFGETQYF. DNA of the CDR3: TGTGCCAGCAGCTACGAACTAGCGGGATCCTTTGGAGAGACCCAGTACTTC. The chain joins TRBV11-1 to TRBJ2-5; 10 bases fit TRBD2. The CDR3 contains 17 residues. Germline V lookup: CDR1 SGHAT, CDR2 FQDESV (reference sequence). Unmatched junction bases numbered 12, after V lost 4 bases and J lost 4 bases.

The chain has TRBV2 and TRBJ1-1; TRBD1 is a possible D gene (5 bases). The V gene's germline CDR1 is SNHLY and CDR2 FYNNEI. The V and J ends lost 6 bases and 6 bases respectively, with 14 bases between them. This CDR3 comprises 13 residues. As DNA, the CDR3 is TGTGCCAGCAGAGCTCCCGGGGGGGCTGAAGCTTTCTTT. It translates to CASRAPGGAEAFF.

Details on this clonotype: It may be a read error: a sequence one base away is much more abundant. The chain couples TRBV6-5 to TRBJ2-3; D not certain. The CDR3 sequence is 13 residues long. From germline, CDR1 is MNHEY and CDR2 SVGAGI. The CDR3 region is CAGSYPTAGTQYF. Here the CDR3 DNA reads TGTGCCGGCAGTTACCCGACGGCTGGTACGCAGTATTTT.

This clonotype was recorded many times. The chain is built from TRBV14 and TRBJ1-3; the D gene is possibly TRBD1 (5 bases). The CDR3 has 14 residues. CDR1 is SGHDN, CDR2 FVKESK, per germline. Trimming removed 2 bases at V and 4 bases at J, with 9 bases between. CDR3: CASSQWGTGNTIYF. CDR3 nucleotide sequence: TGTGCCAGCAGCCAATGGGGCACCGGAAACACCATATATTTT.

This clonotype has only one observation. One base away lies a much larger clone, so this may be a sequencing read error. As DNA, the CDR3 is TGTGCCAGCGGGGGACTGTTGGCGGAGACCCCGTACTTC. Its protein is CASGGLLAETPYF. The chain recombines TRBV25-1 with TRBJ2-5, with a possible D match to TRBD2 (6 bases). Per the germline V gene, CDR1 is MGHDK and CDR2 is SYGVNS. The CDR3 sequence is 13 residues long.